This T cell receptor (beta chain) was profiled in a study of T-cell memory formation after mild COVID-19. Study results and limitations: Contracting CD4+ clones were located mainly in CM and EM, and CD8+ clones in EMRA.

About this clonotype itself: Its specificity is unknown.

Trimming cost V 11 bases and J 4 bases, with 11 bases left between them. The CDR3 contains 11 residues. TCRdb independently ran MiXCR on the 5' RACE reads; one entry per CDR3 protein. Of about 150,000 distinct CDR3 sequences listed, almost 25% are singletons. This TCR was recovered from an adult woman who had mild COVID-19 (a few samples of this study predate the infection). Cell type and time point are not known. J is TRBJ1-2 and V is TRBV12-3 or TRBV12-4; D may be TRBD1 (5 bases). Sequenced material: PBMCs or a T cell subset sorted from them (not recorded which). CDR3 DNA sequence: TGTGCCGCGGGGCAGCCCTATGGCTACACCTTC. Its translation is CAAGQPYGYTF.